These 17 T cell receptor beta chains originate from one sample sequenced in a study of T-cell memory formation after mild COVID-19. TCRdb passed the 5' RACE reads through MiXCR, listing each CDR3 protein once. The sample carries more than 350,000 distinct CDR3 sequences, more than 20% recorded once. The sample consisted of PBMCs or a T cell subset sorted from them (not recorded which). These receptors were taken from an adult woman who had mild COVID-19 (a few samples of this study predate the infection). Cell type and time point are not known.

This clonotype was detected ten times or more. This chain connects TRBV6-1 to TRBJ2-3, with 10 bases lining up with TRBD2. V dropped 8 bases and J dropped 5; count of bases not matched to a gene: 7. The CDR3 contains 14 residues. CDR1 is MNHNS, CDR2 SASEGT, per germline. In nucleotides, the CDR3 is TGTGCCAGCGTGAGCGGGAGGGTTGGAGATACGCAGTATTTT. Its translation: CASVSGRVGDTQYF.

The table lists this clonotype with a few counts. The V gene is TRBV20-1, the J gene TRBJ2-1; D uncertain. The CDR3 has 12 amino acids. The V and J ends lost 0 bases and 10 bases respectively, with 10 bases between them. Germline V CDR1 and CDR2: DFQATT, SNEGSKA (reference sequence). The CDR3 nucleotides are TGCAGTGCTAGAGATTCCGGACCAGAGCAGTTCTTC. Translated: CSARDSGPEQFF.

V is TRBV29-1 and J is TRBJ1-2, with a weak D call TRBD1 (6 bases). This CDR3 spans 13 amino acids. In germline, CDR1 is SQVTM, CDR2 ANQGSEA. The germline V and J ends were trimmed by 3 bases and 6 bases, with 14 bases remaining between them. The CDR3 spells CSVDGPSGDGYTF. The CDR3 bases are TGCAGCGTTGACGGTCCGTCAGGGGATGGCTACACCTTC.

The sample holds a few counts of this clonotype. This chain connects TRBV20-1 to TRBJ2-5; TRBD1 is a possible D gene (5 bases). The CDR3 spans 14 residues. Germline assignment: CDR1 DFQATT and CDR2 SNEGSKA (reference sequence). V gave up 0 bases and J gave up 5 bases, with 13 bases separating them. CDR3 residues: CSARDLGAGETQYF. The CDR3 DNA is TGCAGTGCTAGAGATCTAGGGGCCGGCGAGACCCAGTACTTC.

This clonotype has just a few counts. The V and J genes are TRBV12-3 or TRBV12-4 and TRBJ2-7; D possibly matches TRBD1 or TRBD2 (5 bases each). The CDR3 length is 13 residues. V was pared by 5 bases and J by 6 bases, with 14 bases between. The CDR3 coding sequence is TGTGCCAGCAGTCGGGGCCTGAATGGCGAGCAGTACTTC. Translation: CASSRGLNGEQYF.

The chain joins TRBV29-1 to TRBJ2-5; D is perhaps TRBD1 (5 bases). This CDR3 has 13 residues. Between the trimmed V and J ends, which lost 3 bases and 1 base, there was a span of 9 bases. Germline V gene sequence: CDR1 SQVTM, CDR2 ANQGSEA. The CDR3 is CSVDGRVQETQYF. The CDR3 DNA reads as TGCAGCGTTGACGGCAGGGTCCAAGAGACCCAGTACTTC.

This clonotype was seen only a few times. The chain employs TRBV12-3 or TRBV12-4 and TRBJ2-1; TRBD2 is a possible D gene (7 bases). This CDR3 has 14 residues. Trimming cost V 4 bases and J 5 bases, with 12 bases left between them. The CDR3 here is CASSWGGGDNEQFF. CDR3 DNA: TGTGCCAGCAGTTGGGGGGGCGGGGACAATGAGCAGTTCTTC.

In its sample, this clonotype was seen a few times. The V call is TRBV7-8, the J call TRBJ2-7; 8 nucleotides agree with TRBD1. Germline CDR1 reads SGHVS; CDR2 reads FQNEAQ. There are 14 residues in the CDR3. With V trimmed by 1 base and J by 4 bases, 3 bases remained unmatched. Here the CDR3 DNA reads TGTGCCAGCAGCTTAGGGGACAGGTTATACGAGCAGTACTTC. It codes for CASSLGDRLYEQYF.

CDR3 coding DNA: TGCAGCGTTGGGGAAGGACAGGGAGGGCAGCCCCAGCATTTT. Translation gives CSVGEGQGGQPQHF. The rearrangement joins TRBV29-1 to TRBJ1-5; 8 bases agree with TRBD1. The junction had 9 bases not matched to a gene; V was cut back by 4 bases and J by 7 bases. This CDR3 comprises 14 residues. Germline V gives CDR1 SQVTM, CDR2 ANQGSEA. Variable domain in full (rest from reference TRBV29-1 and TRBJ1-5): SAVISQKPSRDICQRGTSLTIQCQVDSQVTMMFWYRQQPGQSLTLIATANQGSEATYESGFVIDKFPISRPNLTFSTLTVSNMSPEDSSIYLCSVGEGQGGQPQHFGDGTRLSIL.

In this sample, this clonotype turned up once. This chain joins TRBV6-5 and TRBJ2-2; D is possibly TRBD1 (6 bases). CDR1 is MNHEY and CDR2 is SVGAGI in the germline V gene. The CDR3 is 15 amino acids. Trimming removed 5 bases from V and 3 bases from J, with 13 bases in between. The CDR3 nucleotides read TGTGCCAGCAGTCTAACAGGGTGGGACACCGGGGAGCTGTTTTTT. It yields the protein CASSLTGWDTGELFF.

This chain uses TRBV27 with TRBJ1-5; perhaps TRBD1 as D (5 bases). This CDR3 spans 16 amino acids. V was shortened by 3 bases and J by 4 bases, with 16 bases between the two germline ends. The germline V gene has CDR1 MNHEY and CDR2 SMNVEV (reference sequence). CDR3 DNA sequence: TGTGCCAGCAGTTTTAGTTCCGACAGACTTAATCAGCCCCAGCATTTT. This translates into CASSFSSDRLNQPQHF.

V usage is TRBV7-9 and J usage is TRBJ2-2, with 10 bases that match TRBD1. The V segment lost 8 bases and the J segment 3 bases; nucleotides outside the gene matches: 3. CDR1 SEHNR and CDR2 FQNEAQ come from the germline V gene (reference sequence). The CDR3 totals 14 residues. CDR3 protein: CASSTGGHTGELFF. CDR3 nucleotide sequence: TGTGCCAGCTCGACAGGGGGCCACACCGGGGAGCTGTTTTTT.

This chain links TRBV12-3 or TRBV12-4 with TRBJ1-2; 9 bases match TRBD1. After removal of 6 bases from V and 7 bases from J, the junction contained 6 bases not matched to a gene. The CDR3 length is 13 residues. DNA of the CDR3: TGTGCCAGCAGATCAGGACAGGGGCTTGGCTACACCTTC. It specifies CASRSGQGLGYTF.

This clonotype was seen more than once but under ten times. The rearrangement joins TRBV4-1 to TRBJ1-4, with D possibly matching TRBD1 (5 bases). Trimming removed 0 bases from V and 9 bases from J, with 20 bases in between. Germline values: CDR1 MGHRA, CDR2 YSYEKL. This CDR3 has 17 residues. This CDR3 reads CASSQERGTEGVKKLFF. The CDR3 DNA sequence: TGCGCCAGCAGCCAAGAGCGAGGGACGGAAGGCGTTAAAAAACTGTTTTTT.

The chain combines TRBV7-9 with TRBJ2-2, with 11 bases fitting TRBD2. The CDR3 extends over 19 amino acids. The trim removed 4 bases at V and 2 bases at J, leaving 12 bases unmatched. Germline V gene data show CDR1 as SEHNR and CDR2 as FQNEAQ (reference sequence). The CDR3 bases are TGTGCCAGCAGCTCGACTAGCGGGATCGGGGGCCTTAACACCGGGGAGCTGTTTTTT. It specifies CASSSTSGIGGLNTGELFF.

This clonotype was seen only a few times. The V and J genes are TRBV28 and TRBJ2-1; the D is unclear. Germline lookup yields CDR1 MDHEN and CDR2 SYDVKM. Trimming cost V 5 bases and J 4 bases, with 12 bases left between them. The CDR3 contains 14 residues. CDR3 protein: CASSLLTEYNEQFF. In DNA, the CDR3 is TGTGCCAGCAGTCTACTGACGGAGTACAATGAGCAGTTCTTC.

The chain joins TRBV2 to TRBJ2-3; no clear D. V was shortened by 6 bases and J by 0 bases, with 7 bases between the two germline ends. Germline CDR1 SNHLY, CDR2 FYNNEI. This CDR3 spans 13 amino acids. The CDR3 sequence: CASRALSTDTQYF. DNA for the CDR3: TGTGCCAGCAGGGCCCTTAGCACAGATACGCAGTATTTT.